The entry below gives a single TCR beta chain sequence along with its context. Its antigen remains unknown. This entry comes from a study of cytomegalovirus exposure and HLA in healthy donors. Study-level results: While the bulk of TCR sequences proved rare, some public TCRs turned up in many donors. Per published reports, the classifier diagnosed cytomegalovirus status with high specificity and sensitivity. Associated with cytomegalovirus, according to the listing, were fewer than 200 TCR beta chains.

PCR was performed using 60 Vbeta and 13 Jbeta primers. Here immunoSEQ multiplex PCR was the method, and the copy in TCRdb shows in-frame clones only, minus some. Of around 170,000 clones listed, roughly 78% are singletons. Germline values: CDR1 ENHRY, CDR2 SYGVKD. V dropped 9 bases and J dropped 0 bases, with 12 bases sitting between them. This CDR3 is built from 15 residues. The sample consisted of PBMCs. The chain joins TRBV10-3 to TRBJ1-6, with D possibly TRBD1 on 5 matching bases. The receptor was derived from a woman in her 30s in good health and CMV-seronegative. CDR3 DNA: TGTGCCATTTCAGGGCTGAGCTCCTATAATTCACCCCTCCACTTT. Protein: CAISGLSSYNSPLHF.